This T cell receptor beta chain is drawn from a study of blood T cells in healthy people across ages. This clonotype was picked up many times. A J-beta primer mix and a sample-barcoded 5' primer were used in a second PCR of roughly 6 to 11 cycles. A single record per CDR3 protein comes from TCRdb applying MiXCR to the 5' RACE reads. Of fewer than 2,000,000 distinct CDR3 sequences detected, about 39% appear once; the ten largest clones hold roughly 23%. The CDR3 spans 14 residues. Germline V gives CDR1 SEHNR, CDR2 FQNEAQ (reference sequence). V lost 4 bases, J lost 2 bases, and 9 bases lay in between. This receptor was identified in a human donor in good health. Source material: blood. The V gene is TRBV7-9, the J gene TRBJ1-5; D uncertain. The CDR3 is CASSSGVGNQPQHF. The CDR3 coding sequence is TGTGCCAGCAGCTCAGGTGTAGGCAATCAGCCCCAGCATTTT.